The 7 T cell receptor beta chains presented below share a single source sample, sequenced in a study of blood T cell repertoires in COVID-19. TCRdb's copy holds only in-frame clones and misses some; the assay was immunoSEQ multiplex PCR. The sample contains around 250,000 clones, approximately 85% of which appear only once. What was sequenced was PBMCs or T cells enriched from blood (not recorded which). All receptors derive from a woman aged 45-65 years who had recovered from COVID-19.

The V gene is TRBV5-6, the J gene TRBJ2-5; TRBD1 matches at 8 bases. The germline V gene has CDR1 SGHDT and CDR2 YYEEEE. With 4 bases clipped from V and 9 bases from J, the junction kept 11 bases outside the gene matches. The CDR3 consists of 14 residues. The CDR3 coding sequence is TGTGCCAGCAGCCCGACAGGGGTCCGTGGAGCCCAGTACTTC. Translation: CASSPTGVRGAQYF.

The chain uses TRBV3-1 (or the pseudogene TRBV3-2) and TRBJ1-6; 8 positions match TRBD1. J lost 7 bases, V lost 7 bases, and 6 bases had no gene match. Germline V lookup: CDR1 LGHDT, CDR2 YNNKEL (reference sequence). The CDR3 extends over 14 amino acids. The CDR3: CASNDRGGNSPLHF. CDR3 bases: TGTGCCAGCAACGACAGGGGCGGCAATTCACCCCTCCACTTT.

The chain couples TRBV7-8 to TRBJ2-7, with TRBD2 identical over 7 bases. This CDR3 comprises 12 residues. Germline V gene lookup returns CDR1 SGHVS and CDR2 FQNEAQ. J was trimmed by 7 bases and V by 2 bases; bases with no gene match: 2. The CDR3 reads CASSLRGGEQYF. The DNA for the CDR3 is TGTGCCAGCAGCTTAAGGGGAGGGGAGCAGTACTTC.

The chain joins TRBV7-4 to TRBJ1-3, with 9 bases that match TRBD1. This CDR3 region has 22 residues. CDR1 is SGHVT and CDR2 is SQSDAQ in the germline V gene. V shed 1 base and J 0 bases; nucleotides not matched to a gene: 19. CDR3 coding DNA: TGTGCCAGCAGCTTAGGGGACAGGGTTGCTGCCAAGTTTTCGAGCTCTGGAAACACCATATATTTT. Translation gives CASSLGDRVAAKFSSSGNTIYF.

This chain uses TRBV29-1 with TRBJ2-1; D not resolved. The CDR3 is made up of 11 amino acids. The V gene lost 4 bases and the J gene lost 9 bases, with 10 bases spanning the gap. In germline, CDR1 is SQVTM, CDR2 ANQGSEA. CDR3 sequence reads: CSVGKSTEQFF. The CDR3 nucleotides read TGCAGCGTTGGAAAGAGTACTGAGCAGTTCTTC.

V usage is TRBV15 and J usage is TRBJ2-1, with D possibly TRBD2 on 6 matching bases. Trimming cost V 7 bases and J 4 bases, with 11 bases left between them. CDR1 LNHNV and CDR2 YYDKDF come from the germline V gene (reference sequence). The CDR3 length is 13 residues. The chain's CDR3 is CATTGTGYNEQFF. In nucleotides, the CDR3 is TGTGCCACCACCGGGACTGGGTACAATGAGCAGTTCTTC.

The V call is TRBV4-2, the J call TRBJ1-5; 7 positions agree with TRBD1. The germline CDR1 and CDR2 sequences are LGHNA and YNFKEQ. V lost 2 bases to trimming and J lost 2 bases; unmatched junction nucleotides: 6. The CDR3 consists of 16 residues. The CDR3 coding sequence is TGTGCCAGCAGCCAAAACCCCGACAGGGGCAATCAGCCCCAGCATTTT. It translates to CASSQNPDRGNQPQHF.